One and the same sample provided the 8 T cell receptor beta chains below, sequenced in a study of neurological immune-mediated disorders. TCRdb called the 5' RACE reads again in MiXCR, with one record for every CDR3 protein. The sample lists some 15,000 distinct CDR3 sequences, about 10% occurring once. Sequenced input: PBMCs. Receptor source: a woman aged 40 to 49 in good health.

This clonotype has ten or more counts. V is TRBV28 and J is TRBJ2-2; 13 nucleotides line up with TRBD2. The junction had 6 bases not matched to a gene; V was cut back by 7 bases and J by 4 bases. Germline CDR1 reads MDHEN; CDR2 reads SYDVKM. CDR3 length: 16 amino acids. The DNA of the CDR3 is TGTGCCAGCACCCTAAGACTAGCGGGAGGCACCGGGGAGCTGTTTTTT. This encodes CASTLRLAGGTGELFF.

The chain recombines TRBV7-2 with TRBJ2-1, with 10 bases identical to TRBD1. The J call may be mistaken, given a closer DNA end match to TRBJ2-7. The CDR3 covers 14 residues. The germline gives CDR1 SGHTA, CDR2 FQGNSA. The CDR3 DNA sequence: TGTGCCAGCAGCCCGGGACAGGGGACATACGAGCAGTACTTC. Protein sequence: CASSPGQGTYEQYF.

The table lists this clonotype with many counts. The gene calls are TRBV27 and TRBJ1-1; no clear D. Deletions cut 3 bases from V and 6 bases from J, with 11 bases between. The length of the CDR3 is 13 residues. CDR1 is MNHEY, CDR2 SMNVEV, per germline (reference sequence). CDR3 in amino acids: CASSFAGSAEAFF. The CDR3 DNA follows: TGTGCCAGCAGTTTCGCGGGGTCCGCTGAAGCTTTCTTT.

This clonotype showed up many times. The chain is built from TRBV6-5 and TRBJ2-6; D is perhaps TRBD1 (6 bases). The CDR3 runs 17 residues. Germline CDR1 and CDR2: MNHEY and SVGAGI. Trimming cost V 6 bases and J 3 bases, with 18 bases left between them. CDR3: CASSRQAGAGGANVLTF. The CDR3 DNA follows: TGTGCCAGCAGCAGACAGGCAGGGGCAGGTGGGGCCAACGTCCTGACTTTC.

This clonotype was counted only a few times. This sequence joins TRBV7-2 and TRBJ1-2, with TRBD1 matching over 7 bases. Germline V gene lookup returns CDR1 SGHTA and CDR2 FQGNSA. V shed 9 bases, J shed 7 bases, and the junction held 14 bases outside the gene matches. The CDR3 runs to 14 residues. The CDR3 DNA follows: TGTGCCAGTAATCCGGGACAGTTTTTCCGTGGCTACACCTTC. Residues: CASNPGQFFRGYTF.

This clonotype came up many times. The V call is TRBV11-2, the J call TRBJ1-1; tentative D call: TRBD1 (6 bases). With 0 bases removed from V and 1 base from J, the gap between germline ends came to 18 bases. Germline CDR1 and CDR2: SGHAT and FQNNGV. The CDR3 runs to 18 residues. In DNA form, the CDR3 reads TGTGCCAGCAGCTTAGATTCGACAGGTCCGAGATCGAACACTGAAGCTTTCTTT. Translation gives CASSLDSTGPRSNTEAFF.

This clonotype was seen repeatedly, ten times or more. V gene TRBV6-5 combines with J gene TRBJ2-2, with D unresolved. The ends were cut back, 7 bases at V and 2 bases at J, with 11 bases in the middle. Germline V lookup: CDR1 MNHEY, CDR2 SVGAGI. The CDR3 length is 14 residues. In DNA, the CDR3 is TGTGCCAGCACCGCAACAATTAACACCGGGGAGCTGTTTTTT. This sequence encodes CASTATINTGELFF.

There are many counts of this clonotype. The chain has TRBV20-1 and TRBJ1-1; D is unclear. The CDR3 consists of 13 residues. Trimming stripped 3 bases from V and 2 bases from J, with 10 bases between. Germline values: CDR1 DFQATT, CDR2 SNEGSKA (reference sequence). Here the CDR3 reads CSASSAVNTEAFF. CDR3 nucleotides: TGCAGTGCTAGTTCGGCGGTCAACACTGAAGCTTTCTTT.